The 15 T cell receptor beta chains presented below share a single source sample, sequenced in a study of beta chain features in type 1 diabetes. Whole-study results and caveats: Type 1 diabetes patients had TCRB CDR3s that were shorter (moderately but significantly so) in all four CD4+ subsets.

Their antigens remain unidentified. The authors reverse transcribed all of the isolated RNA, so sequencing captured expressed TCRB transcripts. TCRdb's table, derived via immunoSEQ multiplex PCR, lists solely in-frame clones and lacks some. The sample holds 300,000 to 350,000 clones; less than 15% are singletons and the top ten take roughly 0.015%. Sequenced material: naive CD4+ T cells from blood. These receptors all come from a woman under 30 with type 1 diabetes.

This clone has only a few counts. The chain employs TRBV29-1 and TRBJ2-5; a weak D match, TRBD1 (6 bases). The CDR3 length is 13 residues. Trimming pared 4 bases from V and 1 base from J, leaving 10 bases between. The germline V gene encodes CDR1 SQVTM and CDR2 ANQGSEA. CDR3 sequence reads: CSVGGRLQETQYF. In nucleotides, the CDR3 is TGCAGCGTTGGGGGGCGCCTCCAAGAGACCCAGTACTTC.

In this sample, this clone turned up a few times. The chain couples TRBV25-1 to TRBJ1-2, with a tentative D call TRBD1 (5 bases). The CDR3 loop spans 14 amino acids. From germline, CDR1 is MGHDK and CDR2 SYGVNS. The germline V and J ends were trimmed by 0 bases and 6 bases, with 11 bases remaining between them. CDR3 in DNA: TGTGCCAGCAGTGAATACGGCCGGGGGAATGGCTACACCTTC. Translation: CASSEYGRGNGYTF.

The CDR3: CASSGTDGYTF. The CDR3 DNA follows: TGTGCCAGCAGTGGGACAGATGGCTACACCTTC. The chain is built from TRBV27 and TRBJ1-2; TRBD1 matches 7 bases. The germline gives CDR1 MNHEY, CDR2 SMNVEV (reference sequence). The CDR3 extends over 11 amino acids. Trimming at V came to 5 bases and at J to 6 bases, leaving 0 bases not matched to a gene.

This clone has a handful of counts. V and J are TRBV7-9 and TRBJ1-1; D remains unclear. V dropped 4 bases and J dropped 7 bases, with 10 bases sitting between them. The CDR3 extends over 12 amino acids. Germline V gives CDR1 SEHNR, CDR2 FQNEAQ (reference sequence). CDR3 region: CASSSFSGEAFF. The CDR3 DNA reads as TGTGCCAGCAGCTCATTTTCGGGTGAAGCTTTCTTT.

This clone has just a few counts. The chain links TRBV2 to TRBJ1-5, with 7 bases aligning to TRBD1. The V segment lost 2 bases and the J segment 3 bases; nucleotides outside the gene matches: 13. The CDR3 is made up of 18 amino acids. Germline assignment: CDR1 SNHLY and CDR2 FYNNEI. The CDR3 here is CASSEHPPGQISNQPQHF. DNA for the CDR3: TGTGCCAGCAGTGAACACCCACCGGGACAGATTTCCAATCAGCCCCAGCATTTT.

This clone was seen a few times. The V call is TRBV28, the J call TRBJ2-1, with D maybe TRBD1 (5 bases). Trimming removed 0 bases at V and 9 bases at J, with 9 bases between. The CDR3 has 13 residues. Germline CDR1 reads MDHEN; CDR2 reads SYDVKM. The CDR3 spells CASSLWGLGEQFF. The CDR3 coding sequence is TGTGCCAGCAGTTTATGGGGGCTGGGTGAGCAGTTCTTC.

This clone was found a few times. This chain joins TRBV7-9 and TRBJ2-7; the match to TRBD1 covers 7 bases. Germline CDR1 reads SEHNR; CDR2 reads FQNEAQ (reference sequence). V shed 0 bases and J 3 bases; nucleotides not matched to a gene: 5. The CDR3 runs 15 residues. CDR3 protein: CASSLAQWDSYEQYV. CDR3 bases: TGTGCCAGCAGCTTAGCCCAGTGGGACAGCTACGAGCAGTACGTC.

This clone was recorded a few times. The rearrangement uses TRBV7-3 and TRBJ2-2; unclear D gene. The CDR3 runs 14 residues. CDR1 SGHTA and CDR2 FQGTGA come from the germline V gene. Trimming removed 5 bases at V and 6 bases at J, with 13 bases between. The CDR3 DNA follows: TGTGCCAGCAGCCTCCTATCGGTTCCCGGGGAGCTGTTTTTT. Protein product: CASSLLSVPGELFF.

This clone has only a few counts. This sequence joins TRBV13 and TRBJ2-3; 8 bases map to TRBD1. Losses at the gene ends were 4 bases for V and 2 bases for J; bases not matched to a gene: 5. CDR3 length: 15 amino acids. In germline, CDR1 is PRHDT, CDR2 FYEKMQ (reference sequence). This chain's CDR3 is CASSSGTGHTDTQYF. DNA of the CDR3: TGTGCCAGCAGCTCCGGGACAGGCCACACAGATACGCAGTATTTT.

The genes are TRBV6-6 and TRBJ2-7; 8 bases align to TRBD1. V gave up 0 bases and J gave up 3 bases; unmatched junction bases: 1. Germline V gene data show CDR1 as MNHNY and CDR2 as SVGAGI (reference sequence). The CDR3 has 14 residues. DNA of the CDR3: TGTGCCAGCAGTTACTCTGACAGGGGCTACGAGCAGTACGTC. Translated, it gives CASSYSDRGYEQYV.

The chain links TRBV18 to TRBJ1-4; 7 nucleotides align to TRBD1. The CDR3 covers 17 residues. V lost 4 bases and J lost 0; bases outside the gene matches: 8. CDR1 is KGHSH, CDR2 LQKENI, per germline. CDR3: CASSRDSPSATNEKLFF. CDR3 nucleotide sequence: TGTGCCAGCTCACGGGACAGCCCCAGTGCAACTAATGAAAAACTGTTTTTT.

This clone was counted a few times. The V gene is TRBV5-6, the J gene TRBJ2-5; the D gene is possibly TRBD2 (7 bases). CDR1 is SGHDT and CDR2 is YYEEEE in the germline V gene. Trimming cost V 0 bases and J 3 bases, with 12 bases left between them. The CDR3 contains 15 residues. The CDR3 protein is CASSLAGGGEETQYF. The DNA for the CDR3 is TGTGCCAGCAGCTTGGCGGGGGGCGGGGAAGAGACCCAGTACTTC.

This chain joins TRBV5-1 and TRBJ2-3; D is possibly TRBD2 (5 bases). Germline loops: CDR1 SGHRS, CDR2 YFSETQ. The germline V and J ends were trimmed by 0 bases and 1 base, with 15 bases remaining between them. CDR3 length: 17 residues. In nucleotides, the CDR3 is TGCGCCAGCAGCTTGGGCCCCTCCCGGGGTCGCACAGATACGCAGTATTTT. It translates to CASSLGPSRGRTDTQYF.

This clone has ten or more counts. This sequence joins TRBV18 and TRBJ2-1; D possibly corresponds to TRBD2 (6 bases). The CDR3 runs to 13 residues. The V gene's germline CDR1 is KGHSH and CDR2 LQKENI. Trimming removed 6 bases from V and 5 bases from J, with 11 bases in between. The CDR3 DNA reads as TGTGCCAGCTCGGCCGGGAGAGACAATGAGCAGTTCTTC. Its translation is CASSAGRDNEQFF.

For the CDR3, the DNA is TGCGCCAGCAGCCCGTCCCCAGTGGCCAACATTCAGTACTTC. As protein: CASSPSPVANIQYF. The V call is TRBV5-1, the J call TRBJ2-4; the D is unclear. The CDR3 consists of 14 residues. Germline V gene lookup returns CDR1 SGHRS and CDR2 YFSETQ. Deletions cut 4 bases from V and 7 bases from J, with 15 bases between. Using reference TRBV5-1 and TRBJ2-4 for the parts outside the CDR3, the full variable domain is KAGVTQTPRYLIKTRGQQVTLSCSPISGHRSVSWYQQTPGQGLQFLFEYFSETQRNKGNFPGRFSGRQFSNSRSEMNVSTLELGDSALYLCASSPSPVANIQYFGAGTRLSVL.